The rows below give T cell receptor beta chains drawn from one sample of a study of blood T cell repertoires in COVID-19. Only in-frame clones appear in the TCRdb table, and some are missing; sequencing was by immunoSEQ multiplex PCR. This table has 220,000 or so clones, less than 90% appearing once. Source material: PBMCs or T cells enriched from blood (not recorded which). These receptor sequences come from a woman in her 40s who had recovered from COVID-19. The CDR3 runs from the conserved cysteine through the conserved F or W. Each record gives: V gene, clone size, D gene, CDR3 length, J gene, CDR3 protein, CDR3 DNA. The D gene is left open where the match is weak. The size entry is marked missing in some rows and otherwise reads once, few, many or a size class.

v_call: TRBV11-2; clone_size: many; d_call: .; cdr3_length: 15; j_call: TRBJ1-1; cdr3_aa: CASSLEGGANTEAFF; cdr3_nt: TGTGCCAGCAGCTTAGAAGGCGGGGCTAACACTGAAGCTTTCTTT
v_call: TRBV29-1; clone_size: .; d_call: .; cdr3_length: 12; j_call: TRBJ2-7; cdr3_aa: CSVEVASGEQYF; cdr3_nt: TGCAGCGTTGAAGTTGCTTCAGGGGAGCAGTACTTC
v_call: TRBV5-6; clone_size: .; d_call: .; cdr3_length: 15; j_call: TRBJ1-1; cdr3_aa: CASSTSGGSKAEAFF; cdr3_nt: TGTGCCAGCAGCACGAGCGGGGGCAGCAAGGCTGAAGCTTTCTTT
v_call: TRBV4-1; clone_size: .; d_call: .; cdr3_length: 20; j_call: TRBJ1-4; cdr3_aa: CASSPSALLRARRTNEKLFF; cdr3_nt: TGCGCCAGCAGCCCATCGGCCCTCCTTCGGGCTCGGAGGACTAATGAAAAACTGTTTTTT
v_call: TRBV11-2; clone_size: .; d_call: .; cdr3_length: 15; j_call: TRBJ1-4; cdr3_aa: CASSLVDFQGQKLFF; cdr3_nt: TGTGCCAGCAGCTTAGTAGATTTCCAGGGGCAAAAACTGTTTTTT
v_call: TRBV5-6; clone_size: .; d_call: .; cdr3_length: 16; j_call: TRBJ2-6; cdr3_aa: CASSSTAFSGANVLTF; cdr3_nt: TGTGCCAGCAGTTCGACAGCCTTCTCTGGGGCCAACGTCCTGACTTTC
v_call: TRBV20-1; clone_size: .; d_call: .; cdr3_length: 12; j_call: TRBJ2-7; cdr3_aa: CSASPLRDEQYF; cdr3_nt: TGCAGTGCTAGTCCTCTAAGAGACGAGCAGTACTTC
v_call: TRBV18; clone_size: once; d_call: .; cdr3_length: 16; j_call: TRBJ1-1; cdr3_aa: CASSLIRGTTNTEAFF; cdr3_nt: TGTGCCAGCTCACTTATACGGGGTACCACTAACACTGAAGCTTTCTTT
v_call: TRBV30; clone_size: once; d_call: TRBD1; cdr3_length: 13; j_call: TRBJ1-6; cdr3_aa: CAWGQGNNSPLHF; cdr3_nt: TGTGCCTGGGGACAGGGGAACAATTCACCCCTCCACTTT
v_call: TRBV7-3; clone_size: .; d_call: .; cdr3_length: 14; j_call: TRBJ2-2; cdr3_aa: CASSLTRNTGELFF; cdr3_nt: TGTGCCAGCAGCTTAACGAGGAACACCGGGGAGCTGTTTTTT
v_call: TRBV15; clone_size: .; d_call: TRBD2; cdr3_length: 15; j_call: TRBJ2-1; cdr3_aa: CATSRTSDAYNEQFF; cdr3_nt: TGTGCCACCAGCAGGACTAGCGATGCCTACAATGAGCAGTTCTTC
v_call: TRBV18; clone_size: once; d_call: TRBD1; cdr3_length: 14; j_call: TRBJ1-1; cdr3_aa: CASSQGQLNTEAFF; cdr3_nt: TGTGCCAGCTCACAGGGACAGCTGAACACTGAAGCTTTCTTT
v_call: TRBV5-6; clone_size: few; d_call: .; cdr3_length: 14; j_call: TRBJ1-1; cdr3_aa: CASSLIWRNTEAFF; cdr3_nt: TGTGCCAGCAGCTTGATTTGGAGGAACACTGAAGCTTTCTTT
v_call: TRBV3-1/TRBV3-2; clone_size: .; d_call: .; cdr3_length: 15; j_call: TRBJ2-3; cdr3_aa: CASSHSGGSGDTQYF; cdr3_nt: TGTGCCAGCAGCCACTCGGGGGGCAGTGGGGATACGCAGTATTTT
v_call: TRBV19; clone_size: .; d_call: .; cdr3_length: 15; j_call: TRBJ1-1; cdr3_aa: CASSIDHSLSTEAFF; cdr3_nt: TGTGCCAGTAGTATAGATCACAGCCTGAGCACTGAAGCTTTCTTT
v_call: TRBV27; clone_size: .; d_call: .; cdr3_length: 12; j_call: TRBJ1-2; cdr3_aa: CASSLSGGGYTF; cdr3_nt: TGTGCCAGCAGTTTATCCGGGGGTGGCTACACCTTC
v_call: TRBV3-1/TRBV3-2; clone_size: .; d_call: TRBD1; cdr3_length: 15; j_call: TRBJ1-4; cdr3_aa: CASSPKTGSHEKLFF; cdr3_nt: TGTGCCAGCAGCCCCAAGACAGGGAGCCATGAAAAACTGTTTTTT
v_call: TRBV28; clone_size: .; d_call: .; cdr3_length: 14; j_call: TRBJ2-7; cdr3_aa: CASSNPPQVYEQYF; cdr3_nt: TGTGCCAGCAGTAATCCACCACAGGTTTACGAGCAGTACTTC
v_call: TRBV7-7; clone_size: once; d_call: TRBD2; cdr3_length: 16; j_call: TRBJ2-2; cdr3_aa: CASSPLAGAGTGELFF; cdr3_nt: TGTGCCAGCAGCCCACTAGCGGGAGCTGGCACCGGGGAGCTGTTTTTT
v_call: TRBV3-1/TRBV3-2; clone_size: .; d_call: TRBD2; cdr3_length: 11; j_call: TRBJ2-5; cdr3_aa: CATTSGVAQYF; cdr3_nt: TGTGCCACCACTAGCGGGGTGGCCCAGTACTTC
v_call: TRBV19; clone_size: .; d_call: TRBD1; cdr3_length: 15; j_call: TRBJ2-7; cdr3_aa: CASQDIGQGIYEQYF; cdr3_nt: TGTGCCAGTCAGGATATTGGACAGGGGATCTACGAGCAGTACTTC
v_call: TRBV6-6; clone_size: .; d_call: TRBD2; cdr3_length: 17; j_call: TRBJ2-3; cdr3_aa: CASSPQLLAGDVDTQYF; cdr3_nt: TGTGCCAGCAGTCCCCAGCTGCTAGCGGGAGATGTAGATACGCAGTATTTT
v_call: TRBV5-1; clone_size: .; d_call: TRBD2; cdr3_length: 16; j_call: TRBJ2-2; cdr3_aa: CASSLLRAGETGELFF; cdr3_nt: TGCGCCAGCAGCTTGTTACGAGCGGGAGAAACCGGGGAGCTGTTTTTT
v_call: TRBV5-6; clone_size: .; d_call: TRBD1; cdr3_length: 15; j_call: TRBJ1-2; cdr3_aa: CASSGKRQGPYGYTF; cdr3_nt: TGTGCCAGCAGCGGGAAACGACAGGGCCCCTATGGCTACACCTTC
v_call: TRBV19; clone_size: .; d_call: TRBD1; cdr3_length: 15; j_call: TRBJ1-1; cdr3_aa: CASKVGTGGLSEAFF; cdr3_nt: TGTGCCAGTAAGGTCGGGACAGGGGGCTTGTCTGAAGCTTTCTTT
v_call: TRBV2; clone_size: .; d_call: TRBD2; cdr3_length: 15; j_call: TRBJ2-1; cdr3_aa: CASRRLAGKYNEQFF; cdr3_nt: TGTGCCAGCAGGAGACTAGCGGGGAAATACAATGAGCAGTTCTTC
v_call: TRBV29-1; clone_size: .; d_call: .; cdr3_length: 13; j_call: TRBJ2-7; cdr3_aa: CSVAGGREYEQYF; cdr3_nt: TGCAGCGTCGCTGGGGGCAGAGAATACGAGCAGTACTTC
v_call: TRBV9; clone_size: once; d_call: .; cdr3_length: 16; j_call: TRBJ2-1; cdr3_aa: CASSFRRRAGYNEQFF; cdr3_nt: TGTGCCAGCAGCTTTAGGAGGAGGGCGGGATACAATGAGCAGTTCTTC
v_call: TRBV7-8; clone_size: .; d_call: TRBD2; cdr3_length: 18; j_call: TRBJ2-5; cdr3_aa: CASSLVLYVTSGMETQYF; cdr3_nt: TGTGCCAGCAGCTTAGTTTTATATGTGACTAGCGGGATGGAGACCCAGTACTTC
v_call: TRBV11-3; clone_size: .; d_call: .; cdr3_length: 15; j_call: TRBJ2-2; cdr3_aa: CASSLEGLDTGELFF; cdr3_nt: TGTGCCAGCAGCTTAGAGGGGCTGGACACCGGGGAGCTGTTTTTT
v_call: TRBV29-1; clone_size: .; d_call: TRBD1; cdr3_length: 13; j_call: TRBJ2-7; cdr3_aa: CSVVRGGTYEQYF; cdr3_nt: TGCAGCGTTGTGAGAGGGGGCACGTACGAGCAGTACTTC
v_call: TRBV19; clone_size: .; d_call: .; cdr3_length: 15; j_call: TRBJ2-4; cdr3_aa: CASSTGYLAKNIQYF; cdr3_nt: TGTGCCAGTAGCACAGGTTACTTAGCCAAAAACATTCAGTACTTC
v_call: TRBV5-1; clone_size: few; d_call: .; cdr3_length: 15; j_call: TRBJ1-3; cdr3_aa: CASSFDSDSGNTIYF; cdr3_nt: TGCGCCAGCAGCTTCGACAGCGACTCTGGAAACACCATATATTTT
v_call: TRBV7-3; clone_size: .; d_call: .; cdr3_length: 12; j_call: TRBJ1-5; cdr3_aa: CASSSVHQPQHF; cdr3_nt: TGTGCCAGCAGCTCGGTCCATCAGCCCCAGCATTTT
v_call: TRBV3-1/TRBV3-2; clone_size: .; d_call: .; cdr3_length: 16; j_call: TRBJ2-5; cdr3_aa: CASSQGGRTIVETQYF; cdr3_nt: TGTGCCAGCAGCCAAGGCGGTCGAACTATTGTTGAGACCCAGTACTTC
v_call: TRBV21-1; clone_size: .; d_call: .; cdr3_length: 16; j_call: TRBJ2-1; cdr3_aa: CASSKASRTFYNEQFF; cdr3_nt: TGTGCCAGCAGCAAAGCATCCAGAACCTTCTACAATGAGCAGTTCTTC
v_call: TRBV19; clone_size: few; d_call: .; cdr3_length: 16; j_call: TRBJ1-3; cdr3_aa: CASSIVRGNSGNTIYF; cdr3_nt: TGTGCCAGTAGTATAGTAAGGGGCAACTCTGGAAACACCATATATTTT
v_call: TRBV27; clone_size: .; d_call: .; cdr3_length: 13; j_call: TRBJ2-3; cdr3_aa: CASSLRGTDTQYF; cdr3_nt: TGTGCCAGCAGTTTACGGGGCACAGATACGCAGTATTTT
v_call: TRBV7-2; clone_size: .; d_call: TRBD2; cdr3_length: 14; j_call: TRBJ2-7; cdr3_aa: CASSPGLAGDEQYF; cdr3_nt: TGTGCCAGCAGCCCGGGACTAGCTGGGGACGAGCAGTACTTC
v_call: TRBV7-9; clone_size: .; d_call: TRBD2; cdr3_length: 14; j_call: TRBJ2-1; cdr3_aa: CASSSPGGDNEQFF; cdr3_nt: TGTGCCAGCAGCTCGCCGGGAGGGGACAATGAGCAGTTCTTC
v_call: TRBV7-9; clone_size: .; d_call: .; cdr3_length: 13; j_call: TRBJ2-5; cdr3_aa: CASSPGVGRAQYF; cdr3_nt: TGTGCCAGCAGTCCAGGGGTCGGACGGGCCCAGTACTTC
v_call: TRBV7-2; clone_size: .; d_call: TRBD2; cdr3_length: 16; j_call: TRBJ2-1; cdr3_aa: CASSLAPTSGKNEQFF; cdr3_nt: TGTGCCAGCAGCTTAGCGCCGACTAGCGGGAAGAATGAGCAGTTCTTC
v_call: TRBV19; clone_size: .; d_call: .; cdr3_length: 15; j_call: TRBJ1-4; cdr3_aa: CASSTPSAGREKLFF; cdr3_nt: TGTGCCAGTAGCACACCATCTGCAGGGAGGGAAAAACTGTTTTTT
v_call: TRBV3-1/TRBV3-2; clone_size: .; d_call: .; cdr3_length: 14; j_call: TRBJ2-7; cdr3_aa: CASSLGEGSYEQYF; cdr3_nt: TGTGCCAGCAGCCTGGGTGAGGGATCCTACGAGCAGTACTTC
v_call: TRBV6-5; clone_size: once; d_call: TRBD2; cdr3_length: 15; j_call: TRBJ2-5; cdr3_aa: CASSYGLASGGTQYF; cdr3_nt: TGTGCCAGCAGTTACGGACTAGCGAGCGGCGGGACCCAGTACTTC
v_call: TRBV24-1; clone_size: once; d_call: TRBD1; cdr3_length: 15; j_call: TRBJ2-1; cdr3_aa: CATSLRDRVYNEQFF; cdr3_nt: TGTGCCACCAGTCTCCGGGACAGGGTTTACAATGAGCAGTTCTTC
v_call: TRBV6-1; clone_size: once; d_call: .; cdr3_length: 12; j_call: TRBJ1-2; cdr3_aa: CASSEIGDGYTF; cdr3_nt: TGTGCCAGCAGTGAAATAGGGGATGGCTACACCTTC
v_call: TRBV7-2; clone_size: many; d_call: TRBD1; cdr3_length: 15; j_call: TRBJ2-3; cdr3_aa: CASSLGQGRTDTQYF; cdr3_nt: TGTGCCAGCAGCTTGGGACAGGGCCGCACAGATACGCAGTATTTT
v_call: TRBV7-2; clone_size: .; d_call: .; cdr3_length: 12; j_call: TRBJ1-2; cdr3_aa: CASSLPGYGYTF; cdr3_nt: TGTGCCAGCAGCTTACCCGGGTATGGCTACACCTTC
v_call: TRBV15; clone_size: .; d_call: .; cdr3_length: 13; j_call: TRBJ1-2; cdr3_aa: CATSRARVVGYTF; cdr3_nt: TGTGCCACCAGCAGAGCCAGGGTCGTTGGCTACACCTTC
v_call: TRBV7-9; clone_size: .; d_call: TRBD1; cdr3_length: 16; j_call: TRBJ2-7; cdr3_aa: CASRRGDQGARSEQYF; cdr3_nt: TGTGCCAGCAGGAGGGGCGACCAGGGGGCGAGGTCCGAGCAGTACTTC
v_call: TRBV28; clone_size: .; d_call: .; cdr3_length: 14; j_call: TRBJ1-2; cdr3_aa: CASTRGGDNWGYTF; cdr3_nt: TGTGCCAGCACCCGGGGGGGGGACAATTGGGGCTACACCTTC
v_call: TRBV7-7; clone_size: many; d_call: .; cdr3_length: 15; j_call: TRBJ1-2; cdr3_aa: CASSLEVGVDYGYTF; cdr3_nt: TGTGCCAGCAGCTTAGAGGTAGGGGTCGACTATGGCTACACCTTC
v_call: TRBV4-1; clone_size: .; d_call: .; cdr3_length: 16; j_call: TRBJ1-2; cdr3_aa: CASSPLRGSQYYGYTF; cdr3_nt: TGCGCCAGCAGCCCGCTGAGGGGGTCCCAGTACTATGGCTACACCTTC
v_call: TRBV11-2; clone_size: .; d_call: .; cdr3_length: 15; j_call: TRBJ2-2; cdr3_aa: CASSEGRANTGELFF; cdr3_nt: TGTGCCAGCAGCGAAGGGCGGGCGAACACCGGGGAGCTGTTTTTT
v_call: TRBV30; clone_size: .; d_call: .; cdr3_length: 12; j_call: TRBJ1-2; cdr3_aa: CAWRQTNYGYTF; cdr3_nt: TGTGCCTGGAGACAGACTAACTATGGCTACACCTTC
v_call: TRBV6-2/TRBV6-3; clone_size: few; d_call: TRBD2; cdr3_length: 16; j_call: TRBJ2-3; cdr3_aa: CASSLSREGPGDTQYF; cdr3_nt: TGTGCCAGCAGCCTCTCCCGGGAGGGCCCGGGAGATACGCAGTATTTT
v_call: TRBV27; clone_size: once; d_call: .; cdr3_length: 15; j_call: TRBJ1-1; cdr3_aa: CASSLSRGLNTEAFF; cdr3_nt: TGTGCCAGCAGTTTATCGAGAGGGCTGAACACTGAAGCTTTCTTT